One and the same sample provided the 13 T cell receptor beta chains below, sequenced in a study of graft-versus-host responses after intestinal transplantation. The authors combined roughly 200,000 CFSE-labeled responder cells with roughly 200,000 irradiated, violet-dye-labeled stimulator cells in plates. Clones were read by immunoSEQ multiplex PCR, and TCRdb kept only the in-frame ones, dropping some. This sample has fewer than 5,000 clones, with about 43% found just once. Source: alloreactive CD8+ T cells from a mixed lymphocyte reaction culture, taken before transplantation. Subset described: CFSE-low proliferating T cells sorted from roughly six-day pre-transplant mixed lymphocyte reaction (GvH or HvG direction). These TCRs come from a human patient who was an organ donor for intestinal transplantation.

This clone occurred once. CDR3 residues: CASSVSDYSNQPQHF. The CDR3 DNA reads as TGTGCCAGCAGTGTGTCAGACTATAGCAATCAGCCCCAGCATTTT. The V and J genes are TRBV6-4 and TRBJ1-5; D ambiguous. The germline CDR1 and CDR2 sequences are MRHNA and SNTAGT. Trimming removed 4 bases at V and 0 bases at J, with 10 bases between. This CDR3 has 15 amino acids.

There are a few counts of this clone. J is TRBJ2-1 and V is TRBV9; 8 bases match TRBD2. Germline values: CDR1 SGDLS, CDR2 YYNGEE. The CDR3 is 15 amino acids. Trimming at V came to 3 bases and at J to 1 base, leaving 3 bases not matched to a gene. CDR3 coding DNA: TGTGCCAGCAGCGCCACTAGCGGTTCCTACAATGAGCAGTTCTTC. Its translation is CASSATSGSYNEQFF.

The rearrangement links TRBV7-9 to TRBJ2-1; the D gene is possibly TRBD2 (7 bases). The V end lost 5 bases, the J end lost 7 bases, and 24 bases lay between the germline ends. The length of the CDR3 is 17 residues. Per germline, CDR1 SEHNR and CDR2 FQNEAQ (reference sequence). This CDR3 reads CASSPGALGGPLNEQFF. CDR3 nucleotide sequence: TGTGCCAGCAGCCCTGGGGCTCTCGGGGGGCCCTTAAATGAGCAGTTCTTC.

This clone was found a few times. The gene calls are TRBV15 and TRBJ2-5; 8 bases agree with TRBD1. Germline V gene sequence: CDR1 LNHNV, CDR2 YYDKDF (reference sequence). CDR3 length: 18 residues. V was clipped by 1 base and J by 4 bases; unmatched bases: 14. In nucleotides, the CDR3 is TGTGCCACCAGCAGAGTGGGACAGGCAAACCCACGGCGAGAGACCCAGTACTTC. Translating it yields CATSRVGQANPRRETQYF. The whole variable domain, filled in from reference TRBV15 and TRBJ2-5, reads DAMVIQNPRYQVTQFGKPVTLSCSQTLNHNVMYWYQQKSSQAPKLLFHYYDKDFNNEADTPDNFQSRRPNTSFCFLDIRSPGLGDTAMYLCATSRVGQANPRRETQYFGPGTRLLVL.

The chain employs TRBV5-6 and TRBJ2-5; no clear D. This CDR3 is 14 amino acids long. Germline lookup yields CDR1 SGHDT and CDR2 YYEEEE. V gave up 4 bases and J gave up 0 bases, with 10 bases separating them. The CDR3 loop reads CASSTPRDQETQYF. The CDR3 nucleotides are TGTGCCAGCAGCACACCCCGGGACCAAGAGACCCAGTACTTC.

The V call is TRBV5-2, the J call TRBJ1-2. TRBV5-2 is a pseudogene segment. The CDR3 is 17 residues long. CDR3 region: CASNMLRGVRKTYGYTF. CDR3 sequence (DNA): TGTGCCAGCAACATGCTTCGAGGAGTACGAAAGACCTATGGCTACACCTTC.

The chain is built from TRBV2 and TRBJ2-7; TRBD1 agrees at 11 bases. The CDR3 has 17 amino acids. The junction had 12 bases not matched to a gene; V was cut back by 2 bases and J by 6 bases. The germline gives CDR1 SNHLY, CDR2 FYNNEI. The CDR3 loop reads CASSEFWKGTGGGEQYF. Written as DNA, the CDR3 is TGTGCCAGCAGTGAATTCTGGAAAGGGACAGGGGGTGGCGAGCAGTACTTC.

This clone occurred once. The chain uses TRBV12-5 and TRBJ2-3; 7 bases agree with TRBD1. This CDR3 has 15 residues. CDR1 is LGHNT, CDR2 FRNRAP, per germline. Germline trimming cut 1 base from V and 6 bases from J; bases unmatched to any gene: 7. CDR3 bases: TGTGCTAGTGGTTTGGGCGACAGGGAAGCCGATACGCAGTATTTT. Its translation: CASGLGDREADTQYF. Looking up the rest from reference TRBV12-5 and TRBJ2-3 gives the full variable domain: DARVTQTPRHKVTEMGQEVTMRCQPILGHNTVFWYRQTMMQGLELLAYFRNRAPLDDSGMPKDRFSAEMPDATLATLKIQPSEPRDSAVYFCASGLGDREADTQYFGPGTRLTVL.

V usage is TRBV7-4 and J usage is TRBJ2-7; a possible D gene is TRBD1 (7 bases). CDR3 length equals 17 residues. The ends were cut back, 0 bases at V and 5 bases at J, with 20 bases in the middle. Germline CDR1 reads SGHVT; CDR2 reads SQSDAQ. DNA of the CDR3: TGTGCCAGCAGCTTAGCCGCTCCGGGACAGAGGGGGGACGAGCAGTACTTC. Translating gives CASSLAAPGQRGDEQYF.

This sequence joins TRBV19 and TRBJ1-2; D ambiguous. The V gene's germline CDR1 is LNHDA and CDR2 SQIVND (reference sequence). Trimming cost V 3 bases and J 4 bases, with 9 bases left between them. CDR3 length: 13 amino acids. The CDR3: CASSMYSTYGYTF. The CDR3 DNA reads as TGTGCCAGTAGTATGTATTCTACCTATGGCTACACCTTC.

The CDR3 here is CASSQLGTGVYEQYF. Here the CDR3 DNA reads TGTGCCAGCAGCCAACTCGGGACAGGGGTTTACGAGCAGTACTTC. The J gene is TRBJ2-7, the V gene TRBV14, with TRBD1 identical over 10 bases. From germline, CDR1 is SGHDN and CDR2 FVKESK. V trimming: 2 bases; J trimming: 4 bases; junction bases outside the gene matches: 5. This CDR3 comprises 15 residues.

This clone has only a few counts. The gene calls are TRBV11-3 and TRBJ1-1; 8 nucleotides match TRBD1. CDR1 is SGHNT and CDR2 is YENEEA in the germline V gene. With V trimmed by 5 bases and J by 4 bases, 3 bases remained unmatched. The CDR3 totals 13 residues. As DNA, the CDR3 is TGTGCCAGCAGCCTTGGACAGGGCACTGAAGCTTTCTTT. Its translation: CASSLGQGTEAFF.

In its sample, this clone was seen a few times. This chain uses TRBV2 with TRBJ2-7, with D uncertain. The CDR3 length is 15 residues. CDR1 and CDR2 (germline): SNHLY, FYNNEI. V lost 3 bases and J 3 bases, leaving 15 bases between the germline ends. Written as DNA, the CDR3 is TGTGCCAGCAGTGAGGGCGCTCAGCCTCACTACGAGCAGTACTTC. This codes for CASSEGAQPHYEQYF.